The clone carrying this T cell receptor beta chain was seen just once. Its antigen is not identified. The data are from a study of shared clonotypes between healthy human individuals. Whole-study results and caveats: As a rule, naive subsets had a larger estimated richness than memory subsets.

CDR1 and CDR2 (germline): SGHRS, YFSETQ. V shed 3 bases and J shed 7 bases, with 16 bases lying between them. This CDR3 has 15 residues. Clones were sequenced by immunoSEQ multiplex PCR, and TCRdb holds only the in-frame ones, with some missing. The sample comprises approximately 640,000 clones, 72% of which are singletons, and approximately 1.8% rests with the top ten. This TCR was recovered from a woman under 40 in good health. This chain connects TRBV5-1 to TRBJ2-2; D is perhaps TRBD2 (6 bases). Material for sequencing was memory CD4+ T cells sorted from blood. Subset denoted: CD45RA-negative fraction. CDR3 sequence: CASSSEGQMGGELFF. CDR3 DNA sequence: TGCGCCAGCAGCTCGGAGGGCCAGATGGGCGGGGAGCTGTTTTTT.